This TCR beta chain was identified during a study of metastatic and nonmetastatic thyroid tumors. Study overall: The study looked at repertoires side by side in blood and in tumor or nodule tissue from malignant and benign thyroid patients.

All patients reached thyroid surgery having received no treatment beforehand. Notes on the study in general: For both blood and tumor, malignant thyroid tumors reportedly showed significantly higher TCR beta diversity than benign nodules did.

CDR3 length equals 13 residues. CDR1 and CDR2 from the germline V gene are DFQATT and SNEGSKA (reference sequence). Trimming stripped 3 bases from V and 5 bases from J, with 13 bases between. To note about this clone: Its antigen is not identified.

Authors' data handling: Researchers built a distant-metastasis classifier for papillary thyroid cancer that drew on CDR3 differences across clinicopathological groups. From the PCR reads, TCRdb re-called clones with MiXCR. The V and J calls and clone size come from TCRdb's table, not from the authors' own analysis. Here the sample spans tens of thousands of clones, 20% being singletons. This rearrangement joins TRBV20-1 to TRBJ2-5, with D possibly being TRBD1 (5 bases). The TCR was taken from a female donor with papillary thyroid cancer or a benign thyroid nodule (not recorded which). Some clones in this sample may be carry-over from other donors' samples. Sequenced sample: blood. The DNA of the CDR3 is TGCAGTGCTAGTGGGCAGGGCGGTGAGACCCAGTACTTC. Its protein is CSASGQGGETQYF.